Presented here are 31 T cell receptor beta chains from one specimen sequenced in a study of OX40 agonist ivuxolimab in advanced cancers. Profiled with immunoSEQ multiplex PCR; TCRdb holds only in-frame clones, not every one. Of tens of thousands of clones in the sample, over 75% were seen once. The material was CD4+ or CD8+ T cells sorted from blood, obtained in a trial of the OX40 agonist ivuxolimab. The receptors here all came from an adult with an advanced solid tumor such as melanoma, head and neck, liver or kidney cancer.

This rearrangement joins TRBV19 to TRBJ1-2; D might be TRBD1 (5 bases). Germline loops: CDR1 LNHDA, CDR2 SQIVND (reference sequence). The CDR3 is 15 residues long. The germline V and J ends were trimmed by 4 bases and 5 bases, with 17 bases remaining between them. In DNA form, the CDR3 reads TGTGCCAGTAGTAAATCGGACACCCAAGTATATGGCTACACCTTC. This gives the protein CASSKSDTQVYGYTF.

The chain employs TRBV14 and TRBJ2-1, with TRBD2 identical over 11 bases. V lost 4 bases to trimming and J lost 4 bases; unmatched junction nucleotides: 9. CDR1 is SGHDN and CDR2 is FVKESK in the germline V gene. There are 17 residues in the CDR3. In nucleotides, the CDR3 is TGTGCCAGCAGCCGGGTGGGACTAGCGGATGTTTACAATGAGCAGTTCTTC. Protein sequence: CASSRVGLADVYNEQFF.

V gene TRBV7-9 combines with J gene TRBJ2-2; D is undetermined. The CDR3 runs 15 residues. V was pared by 3 bases and J by 4 bases, with 12 bases between. The V gene's germline CDR1 is SEHNR and CDR2 FQNEAQ (reference sequence). The DNA for the CDR3 is TGTGCCAGCAGCTTTAATCGGGCTAGCACCGGGGAGCTGTTTTTT. This sequence encodes CASSFNRASTGELFF.

A single count supports this clone. This chain links TRBV5-1 with TRBJ2-5, with a tentative D call TRBD1 (5 bases). V was cut by 4 bases and J by 3 bases, with 16 bases left in between. CDR1 and CDR2 (germline): SGHRS, YFSETQ. This CDR3 region has 15 residues. DNA for the CDR3: TGCGCCAGCAGCCAGACAGCCGGGTCGAAAGAGACCCAGTACTTC. This encodes CASSQTAGSKETQYF.

The gene calls are TRBV19 and TRBJ2-4, with a tentative D call TRBD2 (5 bases). The CDR3 totals 15 residues. In germline, CDR1 is LNHDA, CDR2 SQIVND (reference sequence). V lost 6 bases and J 3 bases, leaving 15 bases between the germline ends. The CDR3: CASSPDGEGKNIQYF. The CDR3 DNA is TGTGCCAGTAGCCCCGATGGTGAGGGCAAAAACATTCAGTACTTC.

The rearrangement links TRBV28 to TRBJ2-6, with D possibly being TRBD1 (6 bases). The germline V and J ends were trimmed by 5 bases and 2 bases, with 22 bases remaining between them. The length of the CDR3 is 19 residues. The germline V gene has CDR1 MDHEN and CDR2 SYDVKM. The CDR3 sequence: CASSLTFGDKGTGANVLTF. CDR3 nucleotide sequence: TGTGCCAGCAGTCTCACGTTTGGGGACAAGGGGACTGGGGCCAACGTCCTGACTTTC.

The chain couples TRBV10-3 to TRBJ2-3; the D call may be TRBD1 or TRBD2 (6 bases each). Trimming cost V 6 bases and J 3 bases, with 16 bases left between them. CDR3 size: 15 residues. Germline assignment: CDR1 ENHRY and CDR2 SYGVKD. The CDR3 DNA follows: TGTGCCATCAGCGGGAGTGGGGGCGCGACAGATACGCAGTATTTT. Residues: CAISGSGGATDTQYF.

This chain uses TRBV25-1 with TRBJ1-2, with 7 bases matching TRBD1. Germline CDR1 MGHDK, CDR2 SYGVNS. The CDR3 sequence is 14 residues long. The trim removed 7 bases at V and 9 bases at J, leaving 14 bases unmatched. CDR3 in amino acids: CASTVGTDDNRYTF. The CDR3 nucleotides read TGTGCCAGCACGGTCGGGACAGACGATAATCGCTACACCTTC.

The rearrangement joins TRBV7-2 to TRBJ2-5; tentatively, D is TRBD2 (6 bases). This CDR3 is built from 13 residues. V was clipped by 5 bases and J by 5 bases, with 12 bases between them. Germline V gene lookup returns CDR1 SGHTA and CDR2 FQGNSA. CDR3 residues: CASSENGGETQYF. For the CDR3, the DNA is TGTGCCAGCAGCGAGAACGGAGGGGAGACCCAGTACTTC. Together with reference TRBV7-2 and TRBJ2-5, the CDR3 gives the full variable domain: GAGVSQSPSNKVTEKGKDVELRCDPISGHTALYWYRQSLGQGLEFLIYFQGNSAPDKSGLPSDRFSAERTGGSVSTLTIQRTQQEDSAVYLCASSENGGETQYFGPGTRLLVL.

The rearrangement uses TRBV7-2 and TRBJ2-5; D not certain. The CDR3 runs 14 residues. V was shortened by 2 bases and J by 4 bases, with 11 bases between the two germline ends. Germline V gene sequence: CDR1 SGHTA, CDR2 FQGNSA. DNA for the CDR3: TGTGCCAGCAGCTTAAGCCGTGGGCCAGAGACCCAGTACTTC. It yields the protein CASSLSRGPETQYF. Supplemented by reference TRBV7-2 and TRBJ2-5, the full variable domain reads GAGVSQSPSNKVTEKGKDVELRCDPISGHTALYWYRQSLGQGLEFLIYFQGNSAPDKSGLPSDRFSAERTGGSVSTLTIQRTQQEDSAVYLCASSLSRGPETQYFGPGTRLLVL.

CDR3 amino acids: CASSIGARGAFNEKLFF. The CDR3 DNA sequence: TGTGCCAGTAGTATAGGGGCCCGGGGGGCCTTTAATGAAAAACTGTTTTTT. J is TRBJ1-4 and V is TRBV19, with D possibly TRBD1 on 6 matching bases. The CDR3 extends over 17 amino acids. Germline loops: CDR1 LNHDA, CDR2 SQIVND (reference sequence). The germline V and J ends were trimmed by 1 base and 4 bases, with 16 bases remaining between them. Full variable domain (remainder filled in from reference TRBV19 and TRBJ1-4): DGGITQSPKYLFRKEGQNVTLSCEQNLNHDAMYWYRQDPGQGLRLIYYSQIVNDFQKGDIAEGYSVSREKKESFPLTVTSAQKNPTAFYLCASSIGARGAFNEKLFFGSGTQLSVL.

CDR3 loop: CASSLDPAGPLHF. The CDR3 DNA sequence: TGTGCCAGCAGCTTAGATCCGGCAGGACCCCTCCACTTT. This chain uses TRBV11-2 with TRBJ1-6; no firm D call. The length of the CDR3 is 13 residues. Trimming removed 0 bases at V and 12 bases at J, with 9 bases between. CDR1 is SGHAT, CDR2 FQNNGV, per germline.

The chain has TRBV11-2 and TRBJ1-1; 10 nucleotides match TRBD1. This CDR3 is 17 amino acids long. V lost 1 base to trimming and J lost 5 bases; unmatched junction nucleotides: 10. Germline V lookup: CDR1 SGHAT, CDR2 FQNNGV. CDR3 DNA sequence: TGTGCCAGCAGCTTAGCCAGACAGGGGGCGCGAGTGACTGAAGCTTTCTTT. Its protein product is CASSLARQGARVTEAFF.

V usage is TRBV10-3 and J usage is TRBJ2-3; 7 positions agree with TRBD2. Germline assignment: CDR1 ENHRY and CDR2 SYGVKD. J gave up 0 bases and V 6 bases, and 6 bases lay outside the gene matches. This CDR3 is built from 15 residues. CDR3 coding DNA: TGTGCCATCAGCCCCGGGACTATAAGCACAGATACGCAGTATTTT. Its protein product is CAISPGTISTDTQYF.

The chain has TRBV18 and TRBJ1-1, with a weak D call TRBD1 (6 bases). The germline gives CDR1 KGHSH, CDR2 LQKENI. The CDR3 has 14 amino acids. The V and J ends lost 3 bases and 1 base respectively, with 9 bases between them. The CDR3 loop is CASSPTTGNTEAFF. For the CDR3, the DNA is TGTGCCAGCTCACCTACGACAGGGAACACTGAAGCTTTCTTT.

CDR3 sequence: CAISVSGPGQGAFGAFF. The CDR3 DNA is TGTGCCATCAGTGTTTCGGGACCGGGACAGGGGGCTTTCGGAGCTTTCTTT. The chain has TRBV10-3 and TRBJ1-1; TRBD1 matches at 12 bases. The germline V gene encodes CDR1 ENHRY and CDR2 SYGVKD. This CDR3 has 17 amino acids. Trimming removed 4 bases from V and 10 bases from J; junction bases left unmatched: 16.

The chain links TRBV28 to TRBJ2-1, with D tentatively TRBD2 (6 bases). The V end was cut by 8 bases, the J end by 4 bases, with 18 bases between. The CDR3 length is 15 residues. CDR1 is MDHEN and CDR2 is SYDVKM in the germline V gene. CDR3 residues: CASPPSTGEYNEQFF. CDR3 sequence (DNA): TGTGCCAGCCCCCCGTCGACGGGAGAGTACAATGAGCAGTTCTTC.

V usage is TRBV19 and J usage is TRBJ2-5; D possibly matches TRBD1 or TRBD2 (5 bases each). V was trimmed by 1 base and J by 4 bases, leaving 22 bases between them. This CDR3 has 18 residues. CDR1 and CDR2 (germline): LNHDA, SQIVND (reference sequence). Here the CDR3 DNA reads TGTGCCAGTAGTATAGGGTTCGGGACCGTAGTGGGCTCAGAGACCCAGTACTTC. Translation: CASSIGFGTVVGSETQYF.

This clone was picked up a small number of times. V and J are TRBV2 and TRBJ2-1, with TRBD2 matching 7 bases. Germline V CDR1 and CDR2: SNHLY, FYNNEI. Trimming took 8 bases from V and 6 from J; bases not matched to a gene: 10. The CDR3 sequence is 14 residues long. The DNA for the CDR3 is TGTGCCAGCCAACAAGCGGGAATGGGCAATGAGCAGTTCTTC. Its translation is CASQQAGMGNEQFF.

This chain joins TRBV4-3 and TRBJ2-5; 11 bases are a match to TRBD2. In germline, CDR1 is LGHNA, CDR2 YSLEER. The CDR3 extends over 16 amino acids. Losses at the gene ends were 4 bases for V and 2 bases for J; bases not matched to a gene: 6. In DNA, the CDR3 is TGCGCCAGCAGCCTTGGAGGGACTAGCGGTCAAGAGACCCAGTACTTC. It is translated as CASSLGGTSGQETQYF.

This sequence joins TRBV5-4 and TRBJ2-2, with 8 bases fitting TRBD1. The CDR3 covers 16 residues. J gave up 0 bases and V 3 bases, and 4 bases lay outside the gene matches. Per the germline V gene, CDR1 is SGHNT and CDR2 is YYREEE (reference sequence). CDR3 nucleotides: TGTGCCAGCAGCTCTGCGGGACAGGCGAACACCGGGGAGCTGTTTTTT. Protein: CASSSAGQANTGELFF.

The V gene is TRBV6-1, the J gene TRBJ1-1; D unclear. The CDR3 runs 14 residues. Germline V gene sequence: CDR1 MNHNS, CDR2 SASEGT. V was pared by 6 bases and J by 5 bases, with 16 bases between. This CDR3 reads CASRTHGRQTEAFF. CDR3 nucleotides: TGTGCCAGCAGAACCCACGGACGGCAAACTGAAGCTTTCTTT.

The chain employs TRBV5-1 and TRBJ2-1; 7 positions match TRBD2. The V segment lost 0 bases and the J segment 3 bases; nucleotides outside the gene matches: 6. The germline V gene encodes CDR1 SGHRS and CDR2 YFSETQ. The length of the CDR3 is 16 residues. CDR3 in amino acids: CASSLAPGGDYNEQFF. Here the CDR3 DNA reads TGCGCCAGCAGCTTGGCCCCGGGGGGAGACTACAATGAGCAGTTCTTC.

The CDR3 is CASSLVNTDTQYF. The CDR3 coding sequence is TGTGCCAGCAGCTTAGTCAACACAGATACGCAGTATTTT. The rearrangement uses TRBV7-8 and TRBJ2-3; D not certain. This CDR3 has 13 amino acids. Germline CDR1 SGHVS, CDR2 FQNEAQ. Trimming stripped 1 base from V and 2 bases from J, with 4 bases between.

The chain carries TRBV10-3 and TRBJ2-5; 11 bases agree with TRBD2. The J call may be faulty, since TRBJ2-7 better matches the DNA end. The CDR3 has 15 residues. Germline V gene data show CDR1 as ENHRY and CDR2 as SYGVKD. The CDR3 bases are TGTGCCATCAGTGCGAGACTAGCGGGAACCTACGAGCAGTACTTC. This sequence encodes CAISARLAGTYEQYF.

This chain uses TRBV4-3 with TRBJ1-2, with TRBD1 matching 11 bases. The CDR3 contains 14 residues. The V gene end was trimmed by 1 base and the J gene end by 8 bases; junction bases not matched to a gene: 3. Germline CDR1 reads LGHNA; CDR2 reads YSLEER. The chain's CDR3 is CASSQGTGGQGYTF. The CDR3 DNA reads TGCGCCAGCAGCCAAGGGACAGGGGGCCAGGGCTACACCTTC.

A few counts support this clone. The V and J genes are TRBV9 and TRBJ1-3, with no clear D. V was clipped by 0 bases and J by 4 bases, with 5 bases between them. This CDR3 has 13 residues. From germline, CDR1 is SGDLS and CDR2 YYNGEE. CDR3 loop: CASSVEQGNTIYF. The CDR3 DNA sequence: TGTGCCAGCAGCGTAGAACAGGGAAACACCATATATTTT.

This chain links TRBV5-1 with TRBJ2-1; 10 nucleotides line up with TRBD2. Germline CDR1 and CDR2: SGHRS and YFSETQ. This CDR3 has 16 residues. J was trimmed by 0 bases and V by 1 base; bases with no gene match: 1. The CDR3 coding sequence is TGCGCCAGCAGCTTGCTAGCGGGAGTCTCCTACAATGAGCAGTTCTTC. As protein: CASSLLAGVSYNEQFF.

The chain is built from TRBV19 and TRBJ2-1, with D possibly called TRBD1 or TRBD2 (5 bases each). The germline gives CDR1 LNHDA, CDR2 SQIVND (reference sequence). Between the trimmed V and J ends, which lost 3 bases and 2 bases, there was a span of 8 bases. CDR3 size: 14 residues. The CDR3 protein is CASSIPGPYNEQFF. The DNA for the CDR3 is TGTGCCAGTAGTATCCCGGGACCCTACAATGAGCAGTTCTTC.

The chain is built from TRBV28 and TRBJ2-1; 10 nucleotides agree with TRBD2. Germline CDR1 MDHEN, CDR2 SYDVKM. This CDR3 is 16 amino acids long. Trimming at V came to 4 bases and at J to 6 bases, leaving 9 bases not matched to a gene. Written as DNA, the CDR3 is TGTGCCAGCAGTTCGGGAGCGGGAGGGTGGGTCAATGAGCAGTTCTTC. Translated: CASSSGAGGWVNEQFF.

This clone appeared once. The chain couples TRBV4-1 to TRBJ2-5; D gene ambiguous. The CDR3 contains 15 residues. Per germline, CDR1 MGHRA and CDR2 YSYEKL. Trimming left V 1 base short and J 5 bases short, with 14 bases between. CDR3 sequence (DNA): TGCGCCAGCAGCCAAGGGGTCGCGCAGGCGGAGACCCAGTACTTC. This codes for CASSQGVAQAETQYF.